A selection of T cell receptor beta chains follows, all from one sample in a study of CD8 T cells in Susac syndrome. TCRdb processed the immunoSEQ multiplex PCR reads anew with MiXCR; each CDR3 protein has one entry. The sample includes more than 200,000 distinct CDR3 sequences, approximately 94% seen only once; the top ten take around 0.15%. Sample: CD4+ T cells from PBMCs. These receptor sequences come from a human donor with Susac syndrome. Both conserved end residues are part of each CDR3. The D gene is left open where the match is weak. Size is omitted from some rows. Given values are once, few, many or a class for expanded clones.

clone_size d_call j_call v_call cdr3_aa cdr3_nt
once TRBD1 TRBJ2-3 TRBV7-3 CASSLMGQGIDTQYF TGTGCCAGCAGCTTAATGGGACAGGGCATAGATACGCAGTATTTT
. . TRBJ1-5 TRBV20-1 CSVLQGRVSYSNQPQHF TGCAGTGTCCTCCAGGGCCGTGTTTCATATAGCAATCAGCCCCAGCATTTT
. . TRBJ2-7 TRBV20-1 CSAIRDSPYEQYF TGCAGTGCTATAAGGGACTCTCCCTACGAGCAGTACTTC
. . TRBJ2-7 TRBV28 CASSLRLDHEQYF TGTGCCAGCAGTTTAAGACTCGATCACGAGCAGTACTTC
. . TRBJ1-5 TRBV30 CAWKTAGGLGNQPQHF TGTGCCTGGAAGACGGCCGGGGGGCTAGGGAATCAGCCCCAGCATTTT
. . TRBJ1-6 TRBV9 CASSVAEGDNSPLHF TGTGCCAGCAGCGTAGCAGAAGGGGATAATTCACCCCTCCACTTT
. . TRBJ2-6 TRBV6-5 CASTPDNRRANVLTF TGTGCCAGCACCCCGGACAACCGTCGGGCCAACGTCCTGACTTTC
. . TRBJ1-5 TRBV20-1 CSAGKTGSPQHF TGCAGTGCTGGGAAAACAGGGTCGCCCCAGCATTTT
. . TRBJ2-5 TRBV20-1 CSASSLETQYF TGCAGTGCTAGTTCGCTAGAGACCCAGTACTTC
. . TRBJ2-5 TRBV29-1 CSVSRGGLWTQYF TGCAGCGTTTCGCGGGGAGGTCTTTGGACCCAGTACTTC
. . TRBJ1-2 TRBV25-1 CASSTIGGPSPGYGYTF TGTGCCAGCAGTACCATAGGGGGTCCCTCGCCTGGCTATGGCTACACCTTC
. . TRBJ2-5 TRBV9 CASSVAGQLETQYF TGTGCCAGCAGCGTAGCCGGACAGCTAGAGACCCAGTACTTC
. TRBD1 TRBJ2-1 TRBV12-3/TRBV12-4 CASSPQGQLDNEQFF TGTGCCAGCAGTCCACAGGGACAGTTGGACAATGAGCAGTTCTTC